The text below deals with one T cell receptor beta chain. The antigen is not known. PCR amplification relied on 60 Vbeta primers (plus 13 Jbeta primers). The method was immunoSEQ multiplex PCR; TCRdb's version includes in-frame clones alone and lacks a portion of them. This table holds almost 200,000 clones, around three quarters found once. V lost 1 base to trimming and J lost 2 bases, with 10 bases between them. Germline CDR1 reads SGHRS; CDR2 reads YFSETQ. This CDR3 contains 14 residues. The sample is drawn from a study of cytomegalovirus exposure and HLA in healthy donors. Broader study findings: Looking again later, the authors saw that most CMV-associated TCR beta chains seemed HLA-restricted. Clonal expansion, a later analysis showed, was greater in HLA-associated TCR beta chains than in equally common others.

This rearrangement joins TRBV5-1 to TRBJ2-7; D possibly corresponds to TRBD1 (5 bases). The TCR sequence derives from a man younger than 45 in good health and CMV-seronegative. Sequenced sample: PBMCs. CDR3 sequence (DNA): TGCGCCAGCAGCTTGCGGCAGGGTGCCTACGAGCAGTACTTC. It translates to CASSLRQGAYEQYF.